These 23 T cell receptor beta chains were sequenced from one sample in a study of T cells after yellow fever vaccination. One entry per CDR3 protein, called by TCRdb with MiXCR from the 5' RACE reads. The sample records a few hundred thousand distinct CDR3 sequences, roughly 3.5% being singletons. This sample comprised PBMCs, obtained on the day of the yellow fever booster vaccination. The receptor source for this set is a man aged 18 to 30 who received the YFV17D yellow fever vaccine.

The table lists this clonotype with a few counts. The genes are TRBV20-1 and TRBJ1-5; a weak D match, TRBD1 (6 bases). The germline V gene encodes CDR1 DFQATT and CDR2 SNEGSKA (reference sequence). The CDR3 length is 14 residues. Trimming removed 5 bases from V and 7 bases from J, with 18 bases in between. The DNA of the CDR3 is TGCAGTGCTGGGGGGCAGGGCAATGGACAGCCCCAGCATTTT. Protein sequence: CSAGGQGNGQPQHF.

There are many counts of this clonotype. The V call is TRBV5-1, the J call TRBJ2-3, with D perhaps matching TRBD2 (5 bases). V gave up 1 base and J gave up 8 bases, with 23 bases separating them. CDR3 length: 17 amino acids. CDR1 and CDR2 (germline): SGHRS, YFSETQ. CDR3 residues: CASSLSDIETIPVTQYF. The CDR3 DNA reads as TGCGCCAGCAGCTTGTCTGACATCGAGACTATACCGGTTACGCAGTATTTT.

This clonotype was seen at least ten times. The J gene is TRBJ2-1, the V gene TRBV7-9; 10 nucleotides match TRBD1. Losses at the gene ends were 4 bases for V and 6 bases for J; bases not matched to a gene: 3. This CDR3 is 14 amino acids long. Germline lookup yields CDR1 SEHNR and CDR2 FQNEAQ (reference sequence). The CDR3 reads CASSSWTGGNEQFF. DNA for the CDR3: TGTGCCAGCAGCTCGTGGACAGGGGGCAATGAGCAGTTCTTC.

The chain couples TRBV5-4 to TRBJ1-1; D remains unclear. Deletions cut 0 bases from V and 0 bases from J, with 9 bases between. Germline values: CDR1 SGHNT, CDR2 YYREEE (reference sequence). The CDR3 contains 15 residues. CDR3 sequence reads: CASSLGVVLNTEAFF. For the CDR3, the DNA is TGTGCCAGCAGCTTGGGAGTAGTGCTGAACACTGAAGCTTTCTTT.

This clonotype was recorded at least ten times. This chain uses TRBV14 with TRBJ1-2, with D perhaps matching TRBD1 (5 bases). Trimming pared 3 bases from V and 5 bases from J, leaving 16 bases between. Germline-derived CDR1 and CDR2 are SGHDN and FVKESK. CDR3 size: 15 residues. CDR3 nucleotides: TGTGCCAGCAGCCAGTCGGGACGCAGGACTTATGGCTACACCTTC. It translates to CASSQSGRRTYGYTF. Together with reference TRBV14 and TRBJ1-2, the CDR3 gives the full variable domain: EAGVTQFPSHSVIEKGQTVTLRCDPISGHDNLYWYRRVMGKEIKFLLHFVKESKQDESGMPNNRFLAERTGGTYSTLKVQPAELEDSGVYFCASSQSGRRTYGYTFGSGTRLTVV.

This clonotype was observed a few times. In nucleotides, the CDR3 is TGTGCCATCAGTGACATTAGGGGTTTCACTGAAGCTTTCTTT. Amino acids: CAISDIRGFTEAFF. This rearrangement joins TRBV10-3 to TRBJ1-1, with D possibly matching TRBD1 (5 bases). The germline CDR1 and CDR2 sequences are ENHRY and SYGVKD. The CDR3 consists of 14 residues. Trimming stripped 3 bases from V and 4 bases from J, with 12 bases between.

This clonotype was seen ten or more times. The chain combines TRBV4-2 with TRBJ1-2; 9 nucleotides agree with TRBD1. This CDR3 contains 13 residues. Trimming at V came to 2 bases and at J to 6 bases, leaving 1 base not matched to a gene. Germline V lookup: CDR1 LGHNA, CDR2 YNFKEQ. The chain's CDR3 is CASSQRTGDGYTF. The CDR3 DNA sequence: TGTGCCAGCAGCCAAAGGACAGGGGATGGCTACACCTTC.

This clonotype was counted at least ten times. The chain employs TRBV9 and TRBJ2-1, with a possible D match to TRBD2 (5 bases). CDR1 is SGDLS, CDR2 YYNGEE, per germline. The CDR3 has 12 amino acids. Trimming took 2 bases from V and 8 from J, leaving 8 bases between them. CDR3 amino acids: CASSVRADEQFF. The CDR3 nucleotides are TGTGCCAGCAGCGTCCGAGCGGATGAGCAGTTCTTC.

The rearrangement uses TRBV19 and TRBJ2-5; perhaps D is TRBD1 or TRBD2 (5 bases each). Germline assignment: CDR1 LNHDA and CDR2 SQIVND (reference sequence). This CDR3 contains 14 residues. With 8 bases removed from V and 5 bases from J, the gap between germline ends came to 18 bases. The CDR3 loop is CASPPRGQAETQYF. The CDR3 coding sequence is TGTGCCAGTCCACCCCGGGGCCAGGCTGAGACCCAGTACTTC.

This clonotype was picked up many times. The CDR3 reads CASSGVGGTGELFF. The DNA for the CDR3 is TGTGCCAGTAGTGGGGTAGGGGGCACCGGGGAGCTGTTTTTT. This chain links TRBV19 with TRBJ2-2; D possibly corresponds to TRBD1 (6 bases). There are 14 residues in the CDR3. Trimming pared 5 bases from V and 4 bases from J, leaving 11 bases between. CDR1 LNHDA and CDR2 SQIVND come from the germline V gene (reference sequence).

This clonotype was detected many times. The chain is built from TRBV5-1 and TRBJ2-7; 7 bases are a match to TRBD1. The CDR3 is 15 residues long. Germline V gives CDR1 SGHRS, CDR2 YFSETQ. V shed 1 base, J shed 4 bases, and the junction held 8 bases outside the gene matches. CDR3 amino acids: CASSLRGLSYYEQYF. For the CDR3, the DNA is TGCGCCAGCAGCTTGAGGGGGCTCAGCTATTACGAGCAGTACTTC.

This clonotype was observed a handful of times. The chain couples TRBV12-3 or TRBV12-4 to TRBJ1-1; D may be TRBD1 (5 bases). This CDR3 has 13 amino acids. Trimming shortened V by 4 bases and J by 5 bases, and 11 bases separated the two germline ends. This CDR3 reads CASSSFGGTEAFF. The CDR3 DNA reads TGTGCCAGCAGTTCATTCGGGGGAACTGAAGCTTTCTTT.

This clonotype has a count of ten or more. The chain couples TRBV5-4 to TRBJ2-5, with D maybe TRBD2 (5 bases). The germline V gene encodes CDR1 SGHNT and CDR2 YYREEE (reference sequence). The CDR3 runs to 14 residues. Trimming left V 0 bases short and J 5 bases short, with 11 bases between. CDR3 coding DNA: TGTGCCAGCAGCTTGGGGCCGGGATACGAGACCCAGTACTTC. Translation: CASSLGPGYETQYF.

The chain joins TRBV19 to TRBJ1-1, with 12 bases that match TRBD1. In germline, CDR1 is LNHDA, CDR2 SQIVND (reference sequence). The CDR3 is 19 residues long. The V segment lost 0 bases and the J segment 0 bases; nucleotides outside the gene matches: 8. CDR3 DNA: TGTGCCAGTAGTATAGATTCCGGGACAGGGGGCTGGATGAACACTGAAGCTTTCTTT. Translation gives CASSIDSGTGGWMNTEAFF.

This clonotype was seen repeatedly, ten times or more. The chain recombines TRBV10-3 with TRBJ2-7; 7 bases match TRBD1. The CDR3 has 15 residues. Germline loops: CDR1 ENHRY, CDR2 SYGVKD. J gave up 1 base and V 7 bases, and 10 bases lay outside the gene matches. As DNA, the CDR3 is TGTGCCATCAATTCCGGGACAGTGATTTCCTACGAGCAGTACTTC. Encoded protein: CAINSGTVISYEQYF.

The J gene is TRBJ2-7, the V gene TRBV4-3; TRBD1 is a possible D gene (6 bases). Germline loops: CDR1 LGHNA, CDR2 YSLEER. The germline V and J ends were trimmed by 0 bases and 1 base, with 10 bases remaining between them. This CDR3 is 15 amino acids long. The CDR3 sequence is CASSQDYRDSYEQYF. The CDR3 nucleotides read TGCGCCAGCAGCCAAGATTACAGGGATTCCTACGAGCAGTACTTC.

This clonotype appeared a few times. This chain uses TRBV12-3 or TRBV12-4 with TRBJ2-7; D is undetermined. The CDR3 length is 13 residues. The V end lost 2 bases, the J end lost 4 bases, and 9 bases lay between the germline ends. CDR3 loop: CASSLLRQYEQYF. The CDR3 DNA follows: TGTGCCAGCAGTTTACTTAGGCAGTACGAGCAGTACTTC.

The chain joins TRBV7-3 to TRBJ2-1, with TRBD2 identical over 8 bases. V lost 5 bases and J lost 0; bases outside the gene matches: 9. Per the germline V gene, CDR1 is SGHTA and CDR2 is FQGTGA. The CDR3 covers 17 residues. The CDR3: CASSPRVAGSSYNEQFF. The DNA for the CDR3 is TGTGCCAGCAGCCCTCGGGTAGCGGGGAGCTCCTACAATGAGCAGTTCTTC.

The chain employs TRBV12-3 or TRBV12-4 and TRBJ2-4, with 9 positions matching TRBD1. Trimming removed 6 bases from V and 5 bases from J; junction bases left unmatched: 2. The CDR3 is 13 residues long. The CDR3 bases are TGTGCCAGCAGGGGGGACAGGGAAAACATTCAGTACTTC. It translates to CASRGDRENIQYF.

This clonotype was observed a few times. The genes are TRBV7-2 and TRBJ1-1, with D hard to call. Germline CDR1 SGHTA, CDR2 FQGNSA. Deletions cut 5 bases from V and 5 bases from J, with 9 bases between. This CDR3 comprises 12 residues. CDR3 region: CASSQSGTEAFF. The DNA for the CDR3 is TGTGCCAGCAGCCAGTCCGGGACTGAAGCTTTCTTT. The full variable domain, with the rest looked up from reference TRBV7-2 and TRBJ1-1, is GAGVSQSPSNKVTEKGKDVELRCDPISGHTALYWYRQSLGQGLEFLIYFQGNSAPDKSGLPSDRFSAERTGGSVSTLTIQRTQQEDSAVYLCASSQSGTEAFFGQGTRLTVV.

The rearrangement joins TRBV3-1 to TRBJ1-6; D may be TRBD1 (6 bases). In germline, CDR1 is LGHDT, CDR2 YNNKEL (reference sequence). V lost 4 bases to trimming and J lost 2 bases, with 9 bases between them. CDR3 length: 15 amino acids. Written as DNA, the CDR3 is TGTGCCAGCAGCCTCCGGGACACCTATAATTCACCCCTCCACTTT. Translating it yields CASSLRDTYNSPLHF.

Ten or more counts support this clonotype. In DNA, the CDR3 is TGCGCCAGCAGCTCCGGGACTACCACAGATACGCAGTATTTT. The encoded protein is CASSSGTTTDTQYF. The J gene is TRBJ2-3, the V gene TRBV5-1, with 7 bases aligning to TRBD2. Germline V gives CDR1 SGHRS, CDR2 YFSETQ. The CDR3 is 14 amino acids. J was trimmed by 2 bases and V by 3 bases; bases with no gene match: 3.

V and J are TRBV7-9 and TRBJ1-1, with D hard to call. With 6 bases removed from V and 3 bases from J, the gap between germline ends came to 11 bases. Germline CDR1 SEHNR, CDR2 FQNEAQ (reference sequence). This CDR3 region has 13 residues. The CDR3 reads CASSAGRDTEAFF. The CDR3 nucleotides are TGTGCCAGCAGTGCAGGCCGGGACACTGAAGCTTTCTTT.